A single TCR beta chain is shown here with its context. Its matching antigen is unknown. TCRdb recomputed calls from the RT-PCR reads with MiXCR, one row per CDR3 protein. This sample has around 580,000 distinct CDR3 sequences, with over 9.5% found just once. The data were taken from a study of response to subunit inactivated influenza vaccine. Trimming removed 3 bases from V and 3 bases from J, with 19 bases in between. The CDR3 loop spans 17 amino acids. Germline CDR1 SGHRS, CDR2 YFSETQ. Study conclusions and caveats: Authors suggested seasonal influenza vaccinations each recruit few new T cells.

The origin of this receptor is a man aged 50-60 years who received an inactivated influenza vaccine. The input for sequencing was PBMCs from blood, taken on the day of vaccination. The chain couples TRBV5-1 to TRBJ2-4; D possibly uses TRBD1 or TRBD2 (5 bases each). Here the CDR3 DNA reads TGCGCCAGCAGCTGGGGCCCGGGGACCTCTGACAAAAACATTCAGTACTTC. Protein product: CASSWGPGTSDKNIQYF.